The 7 T cell receptor beta chains given below trace back to one sample, sequenced in a study of blood T cell repertoires in COVID-19 (dated by TCRdb to between 2020 and 2021). Libraries were prepared through the immunoSEQ multiplex PCR assay. TCRdb's version of the immuneACCESS table is confined to in-frame rearrangements and falls short of the full clone set. An unresolved V gene accounts for under half of the shortfall where checked; the remainder is of unknown origin. This sample gives under 250,000 clones in total; almost 85% of them show up just once. The ten largest make up around 4% of the sample. Sample: peripheral blood. The receptors were sampled from a middle-aged man with acute or convalescent COVID-19.

The chain is built from TRBV27 and TRBJ2-7; D may be TRBD1 (5 bases). This CDR3 has 16 amino acids. Germline V gene lookup returns CDR1 MNHEY and CDR2 SMNVEV (reference sequence). V dropped 4 bases and J dropped 2 bases, with 18 bases sitting between them. The CDR3: CASSWGGGGFTYEQYF. The CDR3 DNA follows: TGTGCCAGCAGTTGGGGCGGTGGTGGCTTTACCTACGAGCAGTACTTC.

Remarks on this clone: A junction boundary mismatches the germline segment, possibly from a read error. J is TRBJ1-5 and V is TRBV20-1; perhaps TRBD1 as D (5 bases). Germline assignment: CDR1 DFQATT and CDR2 SNEGSKA (reference sequence). This CDR3 is 11 amino acids long. CDR3 protein: CSARDGRAENF. The DNA for the CDR3 is TGCAGTGCTAGAGATGGCAGGGCCGAAAATTTT.

The rearrangement joins TRBV5-6 to TRBJ1-2, with D possibly matching TRBD1 (5 bases). CDR1 is SGHDT, CDR2 YYEEEE, per germline. The CDR3 spans 12 residues. Trimming stripped 4 bases from V and 5 bases from J, with 9 bases between. The CDR3 bases are TGTGCCAGCAGCCCGCAGGGATATGGCTACACCTTC. It yields the protein CASSPQGYGYTF.

The chain carries TRBV5-1 and TRBJ2-1; 8 nucleotides match TRBD1. CDR1 and CDR2 from the germline V gene are SGHRS and YFSETQ. This CDR3 is built from 15 residues. Trimming at V came to 3 bases and at J to 4 bases, leaving 6 bases not matched to a gene. The CDR3 coding sequence is TGCGCCAGCAGCTCCCGGGACAGGATGTACAATGAGCAGTTCTTC. Protein sequence: CASSSRDRMYNEQFF.

V gene TRBV9 combines with J gene TRBJ2-1, with 8 bases lining up with TRBD2. V lost 3 bases to trimming and J lost 3 bases; unmatched junction nucleotides: 8. The germline CDR1 and CDR2 sequences are SGDLS and YYNGEE. CDR3 length equals 16 residues. CDR3 region: CASSARTGGDYNEQFF. As DNA, the CDR3 is TGTGCCAGCAGCGCCCGAACGGGGGGGGACTACAATGAGCAGTTCTTC.

V gene TRBV30 combines with J gene TRBJ2-7; no clear D. The germline V gene encodes CDR1 GTSNPN and CDR2 SVGIG (reference sequence). Between the trimmed V and J ends, which lost 6 bases and 0 bases, there was a span of 9 bases. This CDR3 region has 12 residues. The CDR3 DNA reads TGTGCCTGCCTCCGCAGCTCCTACGAGCAGTACTTC. This encodes CACLRSSYEQYF.

The genes are TRBV24-1 and TRBJ2-7; 10 bases agree with TRBD1. CDR1 KGHDR and CDR2 SFDVKD come from the germline V gene. The CDR3 loop spans 15 amino acids. With V trimmed by 6 bases and J by 2 bases, 6 bases remained unmatched. CDR3 sequence: CATSSAGQGTYEQYF. For the CDR3, the DNA is TGTGCCACCAGTAGCGCGGGACAGGGGACCTACGAGCAGTACTTC.